This TCR beta chain was observed in a study of response to subunit inactivated influenza vaccine. Notes on this clonotype: What it binds is unknown.

In TCRdb, the RT-PCR reads were re-called with MiXCR into one record per CDR3 protein. The sample includes 450,000 to 600,000 distinct CDR3 sequences, approximately 7.2% of them seen just once. Points from the study as a whole: Researchers suggested that each seasonal influenza vaccination recruits few new T cells.

The TCR originated in a man aged 50 to 75 who received an inactivated influenza vaccine. The source material was PBMCs from blood, sampled roughly 24 months after vaccination.

The CDR3 loop is CASRPGQGAPYGYTF. The CDR3 DNA reads as TGTGCCAGCAGACCGGGACAGGGGGCTCCCTATGGCTACACCTTC. The V gene is TRBV5-6, the J gene TRBJ1-2; 12 bases line up with TRBD1. J was trimmed by 4 bases and V by 5 bases; bases with no gene match: 6. Germline assignment: CDR1 SGHDT and CDR2 YYEEEE. This CDR3 comprises 15 residues.